Below, one T cell receptor beta chain is given with its context. Every PCR received spiked-in synthetic TCR analog templates. Libraries were prepared by immunoSEQ multiplex PCR; TCRdb keeps only in-frame clonotypes and omits some of them. The table records about 81,000 clones, roughly 90% of them present only once. Described time point: pretreatment peripheral blood. CDR1 is KGHSH, CDR2 LQKENI, per germline. The CDR3 is made up of 15 amino acids. Trimming removed 3 bases at V and 0 bases at J, with 8 bases between. This sample was taken from a study of PD-L1 blockade in urothelial cancer. Study-wide background: Earlier, patients had received 0 to 3 chemotherapy regimens. Blood analyses occurred 3 weeks (second dose) and 6 weeks post treatment start.

The starting material was PBMCs, obtained around atezolizumab (anti-PD-L1) treatment. The J gene is TRBJ1-4, the V gene TRBV18, with D perhaps matching TRBD1 (6 bases). This TCR came from a woman older than 75 with urothelial cancer. CDR3: CASSPQGTTNEKLFF. CDR3 nucleotide sequence: TGTGCCAGCTCACCCCAGGGGACAACTAATGAAAAACTGTTTTTT.